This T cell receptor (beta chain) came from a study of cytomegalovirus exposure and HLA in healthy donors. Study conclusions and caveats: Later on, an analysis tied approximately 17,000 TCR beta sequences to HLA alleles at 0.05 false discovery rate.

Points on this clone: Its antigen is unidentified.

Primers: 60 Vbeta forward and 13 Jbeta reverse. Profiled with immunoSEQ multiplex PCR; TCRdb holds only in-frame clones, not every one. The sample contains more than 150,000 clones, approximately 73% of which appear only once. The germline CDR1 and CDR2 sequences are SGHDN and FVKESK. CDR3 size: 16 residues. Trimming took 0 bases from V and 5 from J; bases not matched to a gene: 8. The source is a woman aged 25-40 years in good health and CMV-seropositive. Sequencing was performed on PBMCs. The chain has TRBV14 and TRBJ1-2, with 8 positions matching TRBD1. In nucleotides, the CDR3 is TGTGCCAGCAGCCAAGACGGGCAGGGGGCTCGGTATGGCTACACCTTC. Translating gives CASSQDGQGARYGYTF.